The clone carrying this TCR beta chain was seen at least ten times. What it binds is not known. This record belongs to a study of T-cell memory formation after mild COVID-19. Libraries for TCRalpha and TCRbeta carried sample barcodes and unique molecular identifiers via 5'RACE. MiXCR was run by TCRdb on the 5' RACE reads, yielding one entry per CDR3 protein. The sample lists roughly 600,000 distinct CDR3 sequences, roughly 18% occurring once. Overall study findings and caveats: Some responding clones appeared in pre-infection memory, suggesting cross-reactive memory joined. Later expanders leaned CD4+, whereas clones that contracted between day 15 and 85 were balanced CD4/CD8.

CDR1 is DFQATT and CDR2 is SNEGSKA in the germline V gene (reference sequence). The CDR3 sequence is 16 residues long. With V trimmed by 0 bases and J by 4 bases, 10 bases remained unmatched. This chain uses TRBV20-1 with TRBJ2-3; 7 bases line up with TRBD2. The sequence was collected from an adult woman who had mild COVID-19 (a few samples of this study predate the infection). Cell type and time point are not known. The material sequenced was PBMCs or a T cell subset sorted from them (not recorded which). The CDR3, as DNA: TGCAGTGCTAGAGATGGTACTAGCGACGTGGCAGATACGCAGTATTTT. Its protein product is CSARDGTSDVADTQYF.